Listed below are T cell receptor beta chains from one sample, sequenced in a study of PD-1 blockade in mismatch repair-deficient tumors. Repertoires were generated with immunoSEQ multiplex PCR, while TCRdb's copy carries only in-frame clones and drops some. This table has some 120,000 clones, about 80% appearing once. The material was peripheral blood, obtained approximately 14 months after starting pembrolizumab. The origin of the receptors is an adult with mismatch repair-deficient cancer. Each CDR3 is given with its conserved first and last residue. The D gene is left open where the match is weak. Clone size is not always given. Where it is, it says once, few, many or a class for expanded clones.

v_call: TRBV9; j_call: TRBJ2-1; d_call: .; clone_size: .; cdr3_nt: TGTGCCAGCAGCGTGGCTAGTACCCGCGATGAGCAGTTCTTC; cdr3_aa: CASSVASTRDEQFF
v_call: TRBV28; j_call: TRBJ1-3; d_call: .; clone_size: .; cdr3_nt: TGTGCCAGCAGCCCAGGGAGGATTCACACCATATATTTT; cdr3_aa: CASSPGRIHTIYF
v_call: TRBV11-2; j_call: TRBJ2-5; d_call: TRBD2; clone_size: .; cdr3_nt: TGTGCCAGCAGCACGACTAGCGAGTACGGGACCCAGTACTTC; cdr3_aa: CASSTTSEYGTQYF
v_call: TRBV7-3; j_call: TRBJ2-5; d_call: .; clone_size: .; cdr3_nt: TGTGCCAGCAGCCCTACAGGGTCCCAAGAGACCCAGTACTTC; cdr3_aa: CASSPTGSQETQYF
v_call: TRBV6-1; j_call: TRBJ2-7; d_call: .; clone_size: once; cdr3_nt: TGTGCCAGCAGTGAAGCGGGGGCACTAGGGTACGAGCAGTACTTC; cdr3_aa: CASSEAGALGYEQYF
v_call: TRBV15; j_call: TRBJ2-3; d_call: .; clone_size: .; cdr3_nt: TGCGCCACCAGCAGAGATAAATCAGATACGCAGTATTTT; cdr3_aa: CATSRDKSDTQYF
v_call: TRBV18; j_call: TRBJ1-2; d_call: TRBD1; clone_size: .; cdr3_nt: TGTGCCAGCTCCAGACAGGGGGACTATGGCTACACCTTC; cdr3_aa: CASSRQGDYGYTF
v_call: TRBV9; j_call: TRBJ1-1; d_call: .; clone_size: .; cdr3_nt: TGTGCCAGCAGCGTAGGATGGGGGAATGATCCTGAAGCTTTCTTT; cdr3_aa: CASSVGWGNDPEAFF
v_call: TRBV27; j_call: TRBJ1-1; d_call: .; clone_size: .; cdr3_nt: TGTGCCAGCAGTTTATTAAGGGGGACTGAAGCTTTCTTT; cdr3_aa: CASSLLRGTEAFF
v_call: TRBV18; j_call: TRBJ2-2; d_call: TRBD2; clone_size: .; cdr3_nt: TGTGCCAGCTCACCGATTGGGCTAGCGGGTGCGAACACCGGGGAGCTGTTTTTT; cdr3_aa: CASSPIGLAGANTGELFF
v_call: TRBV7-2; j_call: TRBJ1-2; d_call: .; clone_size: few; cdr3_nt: TGTGCCAGCAGCTTCAGCTATGGCTACACCTTC; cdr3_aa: CASSFSYGYTF
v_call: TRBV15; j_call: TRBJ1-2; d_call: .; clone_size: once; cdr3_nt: TGTGCCACCAGCAGAGAAATAGCCGGGCTGGAGGGCTACACCTTC; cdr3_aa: CATSREIAGLEGYTF
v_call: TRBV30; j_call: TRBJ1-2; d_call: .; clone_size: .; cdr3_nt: .; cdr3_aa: CACSAVLRYGYTF
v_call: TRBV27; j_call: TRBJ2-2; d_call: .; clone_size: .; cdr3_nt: TGTGCCAGCAGTTTCTCGTATACCGGGGAGCTGTTTTTT; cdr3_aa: CASSFSYTGELFF
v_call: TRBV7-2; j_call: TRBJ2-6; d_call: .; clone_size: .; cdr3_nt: TGTGCCAGCAGCCCGACCCCGTCGGCCAACGTCCTGACTTTC; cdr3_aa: CASSPTPSANVLTF
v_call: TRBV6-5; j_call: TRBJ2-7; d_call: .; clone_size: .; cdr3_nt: TGTGCCAGCACGGGGCTAGAAGGGGGCTACGAGCAGTACTTC; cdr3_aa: CASTGLEGGYEQYF
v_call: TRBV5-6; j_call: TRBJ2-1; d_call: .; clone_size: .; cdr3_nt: TGTGCCAGCAGCTTGATGTCGAGCTCCTACAATGAGCAGTTCTTC; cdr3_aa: CASSLMSSSYNEQFF
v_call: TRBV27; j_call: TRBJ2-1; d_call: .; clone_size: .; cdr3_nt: TGTGCCAGTCGTTTAGGGGCGGGACTTAGGAATGAGCAGTTCTTC; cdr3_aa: CASRLGAGLRNEQFF
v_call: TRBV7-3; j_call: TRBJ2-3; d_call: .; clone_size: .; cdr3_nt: TGTGCCAGCAGCTTAATGGTAGGGGCTCCAGATACGCAGTATTTT; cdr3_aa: CASSLMVGAPDTQYF
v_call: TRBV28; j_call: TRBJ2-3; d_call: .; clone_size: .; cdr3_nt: TGTGCCAGCAGACAGGCCGGGCCAGATACGCAGTATTTT; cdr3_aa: CASRQAGPDTQYF
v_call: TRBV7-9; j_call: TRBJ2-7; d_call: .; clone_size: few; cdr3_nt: TGTGCCAGCATTCCTAGTGGGACGGGCTCCTACGAGCAGTACTTC; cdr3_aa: CASIPSGTGSYEQYF
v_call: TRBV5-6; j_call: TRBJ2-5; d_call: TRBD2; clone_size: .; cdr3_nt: TGTGCCAGCAGTTATTATGGGGGGGGAGCCGGGCGGACCCAGTACTTC; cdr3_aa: CASSYYGGGAGRTQYF
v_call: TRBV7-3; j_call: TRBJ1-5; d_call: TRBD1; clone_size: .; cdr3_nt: TGTGCCAGCAGCTTAACTTTGACAGGGGGCGAGGATCAGCCCCAGCATTTT; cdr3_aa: CASSLTLTGGEDQPQHF
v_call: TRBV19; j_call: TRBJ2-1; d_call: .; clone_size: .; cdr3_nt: TGTGCCAGTTCCCAGCGAACTTCCTACAATGAGCAGTTCTTC; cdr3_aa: CASSQRTSYNEQFF
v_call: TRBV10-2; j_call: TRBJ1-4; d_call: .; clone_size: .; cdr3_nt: TGCGCCAGCAGGAGGGGCGGTTCTAATGAAAAACTGTTTTTT; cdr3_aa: CASRRGGSNEKLFF
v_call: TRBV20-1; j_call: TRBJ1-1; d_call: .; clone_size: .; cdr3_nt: TGCAGTGCTAGAGCAGCTGAAGCTTTCTTT; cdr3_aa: CSARAAEAFF